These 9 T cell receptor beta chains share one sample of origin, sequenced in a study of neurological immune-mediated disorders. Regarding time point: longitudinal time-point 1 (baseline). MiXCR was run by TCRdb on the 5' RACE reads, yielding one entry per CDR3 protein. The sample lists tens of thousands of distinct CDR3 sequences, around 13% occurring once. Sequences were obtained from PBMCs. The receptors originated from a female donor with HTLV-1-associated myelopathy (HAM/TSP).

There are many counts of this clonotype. The CDR3 bases are TGTGCCAGCAGCCGGGGACAGGAGTTTTCCACTGAAGCTTTCTTT. Protein sequence: CASSRGQEFSTEAFF. The rearrangement links TRBV4-2 to TRBJ1-1; the match to TRBD1 covers 8 bases. The CDR3 contains 15 residues. CDR1 is LGHNA and CDR2 is YNFKEQ in the germline V gene. V trimming: 4 bases; J trimming: 4 bases; junction bases outside the gene matches: 8.

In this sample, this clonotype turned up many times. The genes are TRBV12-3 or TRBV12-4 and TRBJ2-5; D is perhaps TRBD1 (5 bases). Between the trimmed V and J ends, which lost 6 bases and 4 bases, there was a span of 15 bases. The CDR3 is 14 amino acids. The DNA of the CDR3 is TGTGCCAGCAGCCCTCAGGGCGGCGGAGAGACCCAGTACTTC. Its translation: CASSPQGGGETQYF.

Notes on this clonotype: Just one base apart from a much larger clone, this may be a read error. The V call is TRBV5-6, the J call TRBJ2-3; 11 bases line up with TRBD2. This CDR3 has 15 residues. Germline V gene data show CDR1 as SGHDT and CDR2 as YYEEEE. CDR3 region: CVSSLGLAVLDTQYF. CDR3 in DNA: TGTGTCAGCAGCTTGGGACTAGCGGTTTTAGATACGCAGTATTTT.

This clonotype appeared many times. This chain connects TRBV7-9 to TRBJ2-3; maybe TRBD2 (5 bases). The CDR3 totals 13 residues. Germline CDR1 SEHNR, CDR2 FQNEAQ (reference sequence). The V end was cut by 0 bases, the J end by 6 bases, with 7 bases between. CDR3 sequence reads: CASSLASVDTQYF. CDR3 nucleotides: TGTGCCAGCAGCTTAGCTAGCGTCGATACGCAGTATTTT.

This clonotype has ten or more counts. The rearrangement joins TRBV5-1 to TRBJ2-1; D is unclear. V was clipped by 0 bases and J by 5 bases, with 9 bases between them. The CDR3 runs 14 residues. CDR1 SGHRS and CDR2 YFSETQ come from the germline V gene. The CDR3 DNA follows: TGCGCCAGCAGCTTGGTACGGGCTAACAATGAGCAGTTCTTC. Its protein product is CASSLVRANNEQFF.

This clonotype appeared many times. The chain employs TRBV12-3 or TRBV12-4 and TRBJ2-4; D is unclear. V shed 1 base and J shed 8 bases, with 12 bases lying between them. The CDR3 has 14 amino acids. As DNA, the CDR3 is TGTGCCAGCAGTTTAGAGGCTGAGACGGACATTCAGTACTTC. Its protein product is CASSLEAETDIQYF.

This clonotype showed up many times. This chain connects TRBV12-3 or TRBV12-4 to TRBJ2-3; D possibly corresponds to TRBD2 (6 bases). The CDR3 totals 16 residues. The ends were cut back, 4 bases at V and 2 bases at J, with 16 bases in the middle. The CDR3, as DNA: TGTGCCAGCAGTTCCCCGACTAGTCGTGACACAGATACGCAGTATTTT. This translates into CASSSPTSRDTDTQYF.

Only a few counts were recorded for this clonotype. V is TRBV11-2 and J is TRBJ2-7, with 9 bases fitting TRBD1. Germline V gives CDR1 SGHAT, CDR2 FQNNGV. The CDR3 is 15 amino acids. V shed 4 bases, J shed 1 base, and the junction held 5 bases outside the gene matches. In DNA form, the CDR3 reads TGTGCCAGCAGCTCCGGGACAGGGTTATCCTACGAGCAGTACTTC. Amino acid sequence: CASSSGTGLSYEQYF. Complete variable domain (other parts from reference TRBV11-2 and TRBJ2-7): EAGVAQSPRYKIIEKRQSVAFWCNPISGHATLYWYQQILGQGPKLLIQFQNNGVVDDSQLPKDRFSAERLKGVDSTLKIQPAKLEDSAVYLCASSSGTGLSYEQYFGPGTRLTVT.

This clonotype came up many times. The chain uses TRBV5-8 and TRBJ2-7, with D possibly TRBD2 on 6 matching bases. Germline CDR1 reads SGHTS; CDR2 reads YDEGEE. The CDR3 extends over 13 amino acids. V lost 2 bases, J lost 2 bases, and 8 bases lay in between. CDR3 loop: CASSFRGTYEQYF. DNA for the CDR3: TGTGCCAGCAGCTTCCGGGGGACCTACGAGCAGTACTTC.